The sequence of this T cell receptor (beta chain) was determined in a study of type 1 regulatory T cells. Regarding the study as a whole: Type 1 regulatory T cells had a more restricted TCR repertoire than non-type 1 regulatory T cells.

Between the trimmed V and J ends, which lost 11 bases and 5 bases, there was a span of 18 bases. Germline CDR1 ENHRY, CDR2 SYGVKD. The CDR3 consists of 13 residues. Comment on this clonotype: Its cognate antigen is unknown.

TCRdb reprocessed the reads via MiXCR and lists one record per CDR3 protein. The sample yields roughly 71,000 distinct CDR3 sequences, around 21% seen once. The source is a human donor in good health. V gene TRBV10-3 combines with J gene TRBJ2-5; D might be TRBD1 or TRBD2, each matching 5 bases. The sample taken for sequencing was cultured type 1 regulatory T (Tr1) cells, either the whole culture or a sorted fraction (not recorded which). The CDR3 region is CASGPRIGETQYF. The CDR3, as DNA: TGTGCCTCGGGACCCCGGATCGGGGAGACCCAGTACTTC.